Shown below are 7 T cell receptor beta chains from a single sample sequenced in a study of T cell changes during pregnancy in multiple sclerosis. Assay: immunoSEQ multiplex PCR; the TCRdb copy retains only in-frame clones and omits some. The table records tens of thousands of clones, around 90% of them present only once. Material: peripheral blood, obtained in the third trimester of pregnancy. The receptors were sampled from a female donor with multiple sclerosis, enrolled in a pregnancy study.

V and J are TRBV7-9 and TRBJ2-1, with 11 nucleotides matching TRBD2. J was trimmed by 4 bases and V by 4 bases; bases with no gene match: 3. The CDR3 has 15 amino acids. Germline V CDR1 and CDR2: SEHNR, FQNEAQ (reference sequence). Written as DNA, the CDR3 is TGTGCCAGCAGCTCTGGGACTAGCGGATACAATGAGCAGTTCTTC. This translates into CASSSGTSGYNEQFF.

The chain couples TRBV30 to TRBJ1-2; D might be TRBD1 (5 bases). Germline V gives CDR1 GTSNPN, CDR2 SVGIG (reference sequence). The CDR3 sequence is 14 residues long. The V end lost 2 bases, the J end lost 3 bases, and 13 bases lay between the germline ends. The chain's CDR3 is CAWSSPRAYYGYTF. The CDR3, as DNA: TGTGCCTGGAGTTCCCCCAGGGCTTACTATGGCTACACCTTC.

This chain connects TRBV7-9 to TRBJ2-7; no clear D gene. The V gene's germline CDR1 is SEHNR and CDR2 FQNEAQ (reference sequence). Trimming took 6 bases from V and 3 from J, leaving 9 bases between them. CDR3 length: 12 amino acids. CDR3 nucleotide sequence: TGTGCCAGCAGACAAGAAAACTACGAGCAGTACTTC. It translates to CASRQENYEQYF.

This chain links TRBV28 with TRBJ1-2, with 8 positions matching TRBD1. The V and J ends lost 7 bases and 2 bases, in that order; junction bases with no gene match: 9. Germline CDR1 MDHEN, CDR2 SYDVKM. The CDR3 totals 15 residues. In nucleotides, the CDR3 is TGTGCCAGCATTTCCGGGACAGGCTCAAACTATGGCTACACCTTC. Residues: CASISGTGSNYGYTF.

V and J are TRBV28 and TRBJ2-7, with TRBD2 identical over 14 bases. The CDR3 length is 18 residues. Germline CDR1 and CDR2: MDHEN and SYDVKM. J was trimmed by 1 base and V by 3 bases; bases with no gene match: 8. CDR3 sequence reads: CASSFVGLAGEASYEQYF. CDR3 DNA sequence: TGTGCCAGCAGTTTTGTGGGACTAGCGGGAGAGGCTTCCTACGAGCAGTACTTC.

A note on this clone: One end of the junction is discordant with germline, which a read error may explain. The chain joins TRBV6-4 to TRBJ2-2; D remains unclear. This CDR3 region has 13 residues. The germline V gene has CDR1 MRHNA and CDR2 SNTAGT. CDR3 sequence: CASSEANTEELFF. The DNA for the CDR3 is TGTGCCAGCAGTGAAGCGAACACCGAGGAGCTGTTTTTT.

The chain uses TRBV28 and TRBJ1-2; 12 bases align to TRBD1. After removal of 2 bases from V and 3 bases from J, the junction contained 13 bases not matched to a gene. The CDR3 runs 19 residues. CDR1 is MDHEN, CDR2 SYDVKM, per germline. Here the CDR3 DNA reads TGTGCCAGCAGTTTACCAAACCCATGGGGACAGGGGGCAGACTATGGCTACACCTTC. This sequence encodes CASSLPNPWGQGADYGYTF.